This record covers a single T cell receptor beta chain. Its matching antigen is unknown. These data belong to a study of cytomegalovirus exposure and HLA in healthy donors. Findings and limits, study-wide: The authors later linked a missense DCLRE1C variant to TCR beta V- and J-gene trimming.

PCR primers comprised 60 Vbeta and 13 Jbeta primers. The table came from immunoSEQ multiplex PCR; TCRdb's copy has only in-frame clones and leaves some out. The sample spans some 56,000 clones; the ten largest clones claim 12%. Sequenced material: PBMCs. The TCR sequence derives from a woman aged 30 to 39 in good health and CMV-seropositive.

The CDR3 loop is CASSLLPRQTISYEQYF. CDR3 in DNA: TGCGCCAGCAGCTTGTTGCCGCGACAGACAATCTCCTACGAGCAGTACTTC. V is TRBV5-1 and J is TRBJ2-7; D might be TRBD1 (5 bases). The germline gives CDR1 SGHRS, CDR2 YFSETQ. The CDR3 is 17 amino acids. V lost 1 base, J lost 0 bases, and 17 bases lay in between.